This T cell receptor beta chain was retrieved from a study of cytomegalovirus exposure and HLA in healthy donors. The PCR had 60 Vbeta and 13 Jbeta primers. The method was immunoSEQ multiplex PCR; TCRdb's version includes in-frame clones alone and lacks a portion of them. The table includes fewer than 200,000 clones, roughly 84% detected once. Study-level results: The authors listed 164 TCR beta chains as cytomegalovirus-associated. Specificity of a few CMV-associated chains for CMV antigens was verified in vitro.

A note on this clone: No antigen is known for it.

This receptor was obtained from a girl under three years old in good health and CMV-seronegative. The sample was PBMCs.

The CDR3 sequence: CASRLAGAPYEQYF. DNA for the CDR3: TGTGCCAGCAGGCTAGCGGGAGCCCCCTACGAGCAGTACTTC. V and J are TRBV27 and TRBJ2-7, with 10 positions matching TRBD2. Germline values: CDR1 MNHEY, CDR2 SMNVEV (reference sequence). Losses at the gene ends were 6 bases for V and 2 bases for J; bases not matched to a gene: 4. CDR3 length: 14 amino acids.